These T cell receptor beta chains were read from a single sample in a study of T cells in Graves' hyperthyroidism and ophthalmopathy. TCRdb recomputed calls from the multiplex PCR reads with MiXCR, one row per CDR3 protein. The table records under 650,000 distinct CDR3 sequences, roughly 15% of them present only once. Sequenced material: blood. These receptor sequences come from a woman in her twenties or thirties with Graves' hyperthyroidism. CDR3s include the opening cysteine and the closing phenylalanine or tryptophan. Some rows have no size entry. The others give once, few or many, or a class for an expanded clone.

J gene: TRBJ2-1; clone size: once; V gene: TRBV7-9; CDR3 protein: CASSWGLAGRNEQFF
J gene: TRBJ1-4; clone size: NA; V gene: TRBV9; CDR3 protein: CASSAGQERNEKLFF
J gene: TRBJ2-7; clone size: many; V gene: TRBV6-1; CDR3 protein: CASTPLGTQDEQYF
J gene: TRBJ2-7; clone size: many; V gene: TRBV7-2; CDR3 protein: CASSLGRGTRLYEQYF
J gene: TRBJ1-3; clone size: NA; V gene: TRBV20-1; CDR3 protein: CSARDRASGNTIYF
J gene: TRBJ2-1; clone size: NA; V gene: TRBV19; CDR3 protein: CASSTEQGGGYNEQFF
J gene: TRBJ2-1; clone size: NA; V gene: TRBV7-3; CDR3 protein: CASSLSAGNNEQFF
J gene: TRBJ2-1; clone size: many; V gene: TRBV5-1; CDR3 protein: CASSLGLAHYNEQFF
J gene: TRBJ2-5; clone size: NA; V gene: TRBV10-3; CDR3 protein: CAISESGPTETQYF
J gene: TRBJ2-2; clone size: few; V gene: TRBV24-1; CDR3 protein: CATSDSYRGWELFF
J gene: TRBJ2-2; clone size: few; V gene: TRBV5-1; CDR3 protein: CASSPTTTKAGELFF
J gene: TRBJ2-1; clone size: few; V gene: TRBV12-3/TRBV12-4; CDR3 protein: CACSGTPNNEQFF
J gene: TRBJ2-1; clone size: few; V gene: TRBV7-8; CDR3 protein: CASSLRSGRPDNEQFF
J gene: TRBJ2-1; clone size: many; V gene: TRBV27; CDR3 protein: CASSSETLVAGVYDEQFF
J gene: TRBJ2-7; clone size: NA; V gene: TRBV7-2; CDR3 protein: CASSDRQGGSYEQYF
J gene: TRBJ1-2; clone size: NA; V gene: TRBV6-5; CDR3 protein: CASSYPGTFGYTF
J gene: TRBJ1-3; clone size: many; V gene: TRBV20-1; CDR3 protein: CSARTTGRDSGNTIYF
J gene: TRBJ2-4; clone size: few; V gene: TRBV7-2; CDR3 protein: CASSLTAGSAKNIQYF
J gene: TRBJ2-2; clone size: many; V gene: TRBV12-3/TRBV12-4; CDR3 protein: CASSLEFGELFF
J gene: TRBJ1-2; clone size: many; V gene: TRBV5-1; CDR3 protein: CASSFAGGSYGYTF
J gene: TRBJ2-7; clone size: NA; V gene: TRBV4-1; CDR3 protein: CASSHGQGEGSYEQYF
J gene: TRBJ2-2; clone size: NA; V gene: TRBV12-3/TRBV12-4; CDR3 protein: CASSFRIRNSGELFF
J gene: TRBJ2-5; clone size: many; V gene: TRBV7-2; CDR3 protein: CASSLGRTVYQETQYF
J gene: TRBJ1-6; clone size: NA; V gene: TRBV5-6; CDR3 protein: CAGSSTEDYNSPLHF
J gene: TRBJ2-7; clone size: many; V gene: TRBV27; CDR3 protein: CATRFMGVRAEQYF
J gene: TRBJ1-2; clone size: few; V gene: TRBV28; CDR3 protein: CASRLSLLTGTNYGYTF
J gene: TRBJ2-7; clone size: many; V gene: TRBV29-1; CDR3 protein: CSVAKRTGGYEQYF
J gene: TRBJ1-3; clone size: many; V gene: TRBV2; CDR3 protein: CASSVADRSGNTIYF
J gene: TRBJ1-4; clone size: many; V gene: TRBV12-3/TRBV12-4; CDR3 protein: CASSYGLPNEKLFF
J gene: TRBJ1-5; clone size: many; V gene: TRBV28; CDR3 protein: CASSLIQGTGNQPQHF
J gene: TRBJ2-1; clone size: few; V gene: TRBV7-6; CDR3 protein: CASSSIGVANEQFF
J gene: TRBJ2-3; clone size: many; V gene: TRBV27; CDR3 protein: CASSGSGGTDTQYF
J gene: TRBJ1-6; clone size: many; V gene: TRBV30; CDR3 protein: CAWRSLTGRMDSPLHF
J gene: TRBJ2-7; clone size: many; V gene: TRBV3-1; CDR3 protein: CASSRRGGGRSSEQYF
J gene: TRBJ1-3; clone size: NA; V gene: TRBV2; CDR3 protein: CASRRRQGAGNTIYF
J gene: TRBJ1-6; clone size: many; V gene: TRBV3-1; CDR3 protein: CASSQEDRDNSPLHF
J gene: TRBJ2-5; clone size: many; V gene: TRBV12-5; CDR3 protein: CASAEGGAYNQETQYF
J gene: TRBJ1-1; clone size: NA; V gene: TRBV4-1; CDR3 protein: CASSQVAGGAYTEAFF
J gene: TRBJ2-7; clone size: many; V gene: TRBV6-1; CDR3 protein: CASSYGTGRYEQYF
J gene: TRBJ1-1; clone size: many; V gene: TRBV27; CDR3 protein: CASSPLVGGTEAFF
J gene: TRBJ1-1; clone size: many; V gene: TRBV29-1; CDR3 protein: CSVEDRFSEAFF
J gene: TRBJ2-7; clone size: few; V gene: TRBV19; CDR3 protein: CASKGGALYEQYF
J gene: TRBJ1-1; clone size: few; V gene: TRBV5-6; CDR3 protein: CASSLFLTEAFF
J gene: TRBJ2-3; clone size: NA; V gene: TRBV9; CDR3 protein: CASSLQLAGVVNTQYF
J gene: TRBJ1-2; clone size: few; V gene: TRBV6-1; CDR3 protein: CASSPGQPVYGYTF
J gene: TRBJ2-1; clone size: many; V gene: TRBV7-8; CDR3 protein: CASSWTSGGSSYNEQFF
J gene: TRBJ2-7; clone size: many; V gene: TRBV18; CDR3 protein: CASSPGMSYEQYF
J gene: TRBJ1-1; clone size: many; V gene: TRBV11-3; CDR3 protein: CASSYNPSTEAFF
J gene: TRBJ1-4; clone size: NA; V gene: TRBV11-2; CDR3 protein: CASSDGLGEKLFF
J gene: TRBJ1-5; clone size: NA; V gene: TRBV19; CDR3 protein: CASSIGTRGYQPQHF
J gene: TRBJ1-4; clone size: many; V gene: TRBV28; CDR3 protein: CASSFRRGNEKLFF
J gene: TRBJ1-1; clone size: many; V gene: TRBV10-3; CDR3 protein: CAIERGLNTEAFF
J gene: TRBJ1-1; clone size: NA; V gene: TRBV11-2; CDR3 protein: CASNGPGNTEAFF
J gene: TRBJ2-5; clone size: many; V gene: TRBV27; CDR3 protein: CASSLFARETQYF
J gene: TRBJ2-5; clone size: NA; V gene: TRBV20-1; CDR3 protein: CSARPGQLQETQYF
J gene: TRBJ2-3; clone size: many; V gene: TRBV7-9; CDR3 protein: CASSSRDTGTDTQYF
J gene: TRBJ2-5; clone size: many; V gene: TRBV24-1; CDR3 protein: CATSDLRLAGGGETQYF
J gene: TRBJ2-3; clone size: few; V gene: TRBV20-1; CDR3 protein: CSARGPWREVADTQYF
J gene: TRBJ2-7; clone size: NA; V gene: TRBV7-9; CDR3 protein: CASSLSGLDYEQYF
J gene: TRBJ2-7; clone size: many; V gene: TRBV2; CDR3 protein: CASTGTINTYEQYF